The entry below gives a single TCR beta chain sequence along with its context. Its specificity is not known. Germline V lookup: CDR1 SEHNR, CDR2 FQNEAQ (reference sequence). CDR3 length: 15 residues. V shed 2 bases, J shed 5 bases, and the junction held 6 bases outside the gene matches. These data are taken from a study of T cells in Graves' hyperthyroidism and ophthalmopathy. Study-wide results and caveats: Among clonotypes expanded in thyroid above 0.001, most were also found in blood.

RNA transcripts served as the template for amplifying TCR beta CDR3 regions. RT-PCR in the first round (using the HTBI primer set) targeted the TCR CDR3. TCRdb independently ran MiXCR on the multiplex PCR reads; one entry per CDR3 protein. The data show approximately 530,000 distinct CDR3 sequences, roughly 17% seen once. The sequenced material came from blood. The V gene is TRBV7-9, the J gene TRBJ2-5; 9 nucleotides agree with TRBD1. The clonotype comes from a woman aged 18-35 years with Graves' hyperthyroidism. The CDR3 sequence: CASSLRQGDGETQYF. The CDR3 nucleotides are TGTGCCAGCAGCTTAAGACAGGGGGACGGGGAGACCCAGTACTTC.